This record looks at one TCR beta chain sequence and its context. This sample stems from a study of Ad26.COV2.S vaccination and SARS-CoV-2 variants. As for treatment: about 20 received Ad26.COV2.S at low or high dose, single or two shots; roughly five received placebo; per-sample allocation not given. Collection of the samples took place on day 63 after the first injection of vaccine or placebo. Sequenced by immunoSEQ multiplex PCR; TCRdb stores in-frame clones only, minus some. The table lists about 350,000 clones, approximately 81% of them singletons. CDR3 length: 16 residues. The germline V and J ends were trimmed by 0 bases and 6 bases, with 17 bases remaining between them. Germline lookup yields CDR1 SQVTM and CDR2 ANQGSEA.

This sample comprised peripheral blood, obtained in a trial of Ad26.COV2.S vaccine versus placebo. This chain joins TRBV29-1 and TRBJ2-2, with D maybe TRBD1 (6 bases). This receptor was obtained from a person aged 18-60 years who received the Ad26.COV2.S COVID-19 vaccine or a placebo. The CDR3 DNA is TGCAGCGTTGAAGATCCAGGACAGTTCATGGCCGGGGAGCTGTTTTTT. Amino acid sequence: CSVEDPGQFMAGELFF.